These 21 T cell receptor beta chains came from one sample sequenced in a study of breast tumors, draining lymph nodes, adjacent tissues. The lymph nodes were axillary draining lymph nodes from breast cancer patients. TCRdb independently ran MiXCR on the multiplex PCR reads; one entry per CDR3 protein. In the table there are about 220,000 distinct CDR3 sequences, about 34% of which are singletons. Input material: axillary lymph node tissue. These receptors all come from a female donor with breast cancer. Some clones in this sample may be carry-over from other donors' samples.

The V and J genes are TRBV5-1 and TRBJ2-7; TRBD2 aligns across 8 bases. J lost 7 bases, V lost 5 bases, and 14 bases had no gene match. The CDR3 has 15 residues. The germline V gene has CDR1 SGHRS and CDR2 YFSETQ. CDR3 protein: CASRRAGENTGEQYF. DNA for the CDR3: TGCGCCAGCAGAAGAGCGGGAGAAAACACCGGGGAGCAGTACTTC.

This clonotype was seen a handful of times. A much bigger clone sits one base away, suggesting this may be a read error. The V gene is TRBV9, the J gene TRBJ2-1; D not certain. Per the germline V gene, CDR1 is SGDLS and CDR2 is YYNGEE. CDR3 length: 17 amino acids. The DNA for the CDR3 is TGTGCCAGCAGCGTAGTTGGAAGAACGAGCTCCTACACTGAGCAGTTCTTC. Encoded protein: CASSVVGRTSSYTEQFF.

This clonotype has ten or more counts. The gene calls are TRBV19 and TRBJ1-2, with unresolved D. Per the germline V gene, CDR1 is LNHDA and CDR2 is SQIVND (reference sequence). V lost 6 bases to trimming and J lost 4 bases, with 15 bases between them. The CDR3 consists of 14 residues. CDR3 in DNA: TGTGCCAGTAGCAGTGGTCCGCGCGGCTATGGCTACACCTTC. Protein: CASSSGPRGYGYTF.

As regards this clonotype: This is likely a read error, given that the CDR3 carries no conserved phenylalanine or tryptophan at its end. The DNA is omitted, as the CDR3 cannot be located on it reliably, and the CDR3 follows TCRdb's listing. The V call is TRBV7-9, the J call TRBJ1-3; TRBD1, the D gene given by the table, was not confirmed from the DNA. With termini counted, the CDR3 has 10 amino acids. Germline loops: CDR1 SEHNR, CDR2 FQNEAQ (reference sequence). The CDR3 loop reads CASSLGTANT.

V is TRBV11-2 and J is TRBJ1-6; tentative D call: TRBD1 (6 bases). This CDR3 is built from 18 residues. Germline V CDR1 and CDR2: SGHAT, FQNNGV. The V end was cut by 3 bases, the J end by 5 bases, with 20 bases between. CDR3 region: CASSFLAGRGLHNSPLHF. The CDR3 region has the DNA TGTGCCAGCAGCTTCTTAGCGGGCAGGGGACTTCATAATTCACCCCTCCACTTT.

Comment on this clonotype: A much more abundant neighbour one base away suggests this may be a read error. The chain uses TRBV19 and TRBJ2-1; the D gene is possibly TRBD1 (6 bases). The length of the CDR3 is 14 residues. V lost 6 bases and J 0 bases, leaving 9 bases between the germline ends. Looked up from germline, CDR1 is LNHDA and CDR2 is SQIVND (reference sequence). CDR3 sequence: CASRRGGSYNEQFF. For the CDR3, the DNA is TGTGCCAGTAGAAGAGGGGGCTCCTACAATGAGCAGTTCTTC.

There are many counts of this clonotype. The rearrangement joins TRBV29-1 to TRBJ2-7; D is unclear. In germline, CDR1 is SQVTM, CDR2 ANQGSEA. Trimming stripped 7 bases from V and 1 base from J, with 11 bases between. This CDR3 has 12 residues. CDR3 region: CSGMSLSYEQYF. For the CDR3, the DNA is TGCAGCGGCATGTCCCTATCCTACGAGCAGTACTTC.

This clonotype was detected ten times or more. The J gene is TRBJ1-4, the V gene TRBV4-1, with D uncertain. Per the germline V gene, CDR1 is MGHRA and CDR2 is YSYEKL. V shed 3 bases and J shed 0 bases, with 11 bases lying between them. This CDR3 region has 16 residues. The CDR3 spells CASSHGLHPTNEKLFF. The CDR3 coding sequence is TGCGCCAGCAGCCATGGACTCCACCCAACTAATGAAAAACTGTTTTTT.

The chain uses TRBV6-4 and TRBJ1-1; D gene unclear. This CDR3 comprises 13 residues. Germline V gene sequence: CDR1 MRHNA, CDR2 SNTAGT. Trimming took off 6 bases at V and 0 bases at J, with 8 bases between the two ends. CDR3 DNA sequence: TGTGCCAGCAGCCAACATTTGAACACTGAAGCTTTCTTT. This sequence encodes CASSQHLNTEAFF.

This clonotype was observed many times. This sequence joins TRBV7-9 and TRBJ1-6; D uncertain. This CDR3 region has 12 residues. CDR1 is SEHNR and CDR2 is FQNEAQ in the germline V gene (reference sequence). Deletions cut 1 base from V and 7 bases from J, with 2 bases between. The CDR3 nucleotides read TGTGCCAGCAGCTTAGAGAATTCACCCCTCCACTTT. This translates into CASSLENSPLHF.

This sequence joins TRBV6-5 and TRBJ2-1, with 11 bases identical to TRBD2. The germline CDR1 and CDR2 sequences are MNHEY and SVGAGI. This CDR3 has 17 residues. V lost 6 bases to trimming and J lost 0 bases; unmatched junction nucleotides: 7. This chain's CDR3 is CASRAGLADSSYNEQFF. The DNA of the CDR3 is TGTGCCAGCAGGGCGGGACTAGCGGATAGCTCCTACAATGAGCAGTTCTTC.

This clonotype is classed as medium-sized. The chain recombines TRBV24-1 with TRBJ1-5; D is unresolved. The V end lost 4 bases, the J end lost 0 bases, and 6 bases lay between the germline ends. The germline V gene has CDR1 KGHDR and CDR2 SFDVKD. The CDR3 sequence is 14 residues long. In DNA, the CDR3 is TGTGCCACCAGTGACGGAGCTAGCAATCAGCCCCAGCATTTT. It specifies CATSDGASNQPQHF.

The V gene is TRBV11-3, the J gene TRBJ2-7; 9 nucleotides align to TRBD2. CDR3 size: 14 residues. The junction had 4 bases not matched to a gene; V was cut back by 5 bases and J by 2 bases. CDR1 and CDR2 (germline): SGHNT, YENEEA. The CDR3 DNA is TGTGCCAGCAGCCCTGGACTAGCGCCCTACGAGCAGTACTTC. Translated, it gives CASSPGLAPYEQYF.

This sequence joins TRBV6-1 and TRBJ1-1, with TRBD1 matching 7 bases. The V gene's germline CDR1 is MNHNS and CDR2 SASEGT. Losses at the gene ends were 2 bases for V and 0 bases for J; bases not matched to a gene: 6. The CDR3 spans 16 residues. This CDR3 is CASSERRGHLNTEAFF. CDR3 in DNA: TGTGCCAGCAGTGAAAGGAGGGGGCACCTGAACACTGAAGCTTTCTTT.

The table lists this clonotype with a few counts. The J gene is TRBJ2-2, the V gene TRBV6-5; D is uncertain. V was pared by 4 bases and J by 4 bases, with 4 bases between. Per germline, CDR1 MNHEY and CDR2 SVGAGI. The CDR3 runs to 12 residues. CDR3 DNA: TGTGCCAGCAGTTCCCCCACCGGGGAGCTGTTTTTT. Protein: CASSSPTGELFF.

The table lists this clonotype with many counts. The DNA of the CDR3 is TGCGCCAGCAGTGGAGGCAGAGGGTCCGAGCAGTACTTC. Encoded protein: CASSGGRGSEQYF. This chain links TRBV10-1 with TRBJ2-7, with a weak D call TRBD2 (5 bases). Deletions cut 4 bases from V and 6 bases from J, with 13 bases between. The CDR3 length is 13 residues. Germline values: CDR1 WNHNN, CDR2 SYGVQD (reference sequence).

The chain couples TRBV24-1 to TRBJ1-5; D call uncertain. V lost 5 bases, J lost 0 bases, and 10 bases lay in between. Germline loops: CDR1 KGHDR, CDR2 SFDVKD. The CDR3 consists of 15 residues. The CDR3 DNA reads TGTGCCACCAGTGCTTCCCACAATAGCAATCAGCCCCAGCATTTT. It encodes CATSASHNSNQPQHF.

This clonotype was seen repeatedly, ten times or more. The chain employs TRBV4-1 and TRBJ1-2; 7 nucleotides align to TRBD1. CDR1 is MGHRA and CDR2 is YSYEKL in the germline V gene. V lost 0 bases, J lost 1 base, and 5 bases stayed unmatched. CDR3 length: 16 residues. The CDR3 spells CASSQDSAGGNYGYTF. The CDR3 nucleotides read TGCGCCAGCAGCCAAGATTCGGCAGGGGGTAACTATGGCTACACCTTC.

This clonotype has at least ten counts. Given a much more abundant clone one base away, this may be a read error. The CDR3, as DNA: TGTGCCAGCAGCCAAGATGCGGGGGCTTGGGAGCAGTCCTTC. It specifies CASSQDAGAWEQSF. This chain connects TRBV14 to TRBJ2-7, with a tentative D call TRBD2 (7 bases). The CDR3 has 14 residues. CDR1 and CDR2 (germline): SGHDN, FVKESK.

This clonotype was detected ten times or more. CDR3 sequence (DNA): TGTGCCAGTAATAGAGGTTTACATCAGCCCCAGCATTTT. Its protein is CASNRGLHQPQHF. V is TRBV19 and J is TRBJ1-5; D ambiguous. CDR3 length: 13 amino acids. The V gene lost 7 bases and the J gene lost 5 bases, with 12 bases spanning the gap. Germline CDR1 is LNHDA and CDR2 is SQIVND (reference sequence).

The chain is built from TRBV6-1 and TRBJ2-1, with D possibly matching TRBD1 (5 bases). This CDR3 contains 16 residues. Germline assignment: CDR1 MNHNS and CDR2 SASEGT. V lost 6 bases, J lost 0 bases, and 15 bases lay in between. The chain's CDR3 is CASRGARQSSYNEQFF. DNA of the CDR3: TGTGCCAGCAGAGGGGCAAGACAAAGCTCCTACAATGAGCAGTTCTTC.